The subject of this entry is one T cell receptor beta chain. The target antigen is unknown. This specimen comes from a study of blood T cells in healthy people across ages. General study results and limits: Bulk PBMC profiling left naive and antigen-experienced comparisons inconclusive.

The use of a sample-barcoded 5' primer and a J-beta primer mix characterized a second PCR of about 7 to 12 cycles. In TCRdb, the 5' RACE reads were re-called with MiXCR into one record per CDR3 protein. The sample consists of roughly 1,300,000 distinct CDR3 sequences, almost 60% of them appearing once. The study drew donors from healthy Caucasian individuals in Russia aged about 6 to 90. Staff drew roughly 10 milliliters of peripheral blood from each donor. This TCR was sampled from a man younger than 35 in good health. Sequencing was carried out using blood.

This chain's CDR3 is CATSTAEANTGELFF. CDR3 sequence (DNA): TGTGCCACCAGCACGGCAGAGGCGAACACCGGGGAGCTGTTTTTT. This chain uses TRBV15 with TRBJ2-2; no reliable D call. The CDR3 runs 15 residues. The germline V gene encodes CDR1 LNHNV and CDR2 YYDKDF (reference sequence). V lost 4 bases, J lost 0 bases, and 9 bases lay in between. Using reference TRBV15 and TRBJ2-2 for the parts outside the CDR3, the full variable domain is DAMVIQNPRYQVTQFGKPVTLSCSQTLNHNVMYWYQQKSSQAPKLLFHYYDKDFNNEADTPDNFQSRRPNTSFCFLDIRSPGLGDTAMYLCATSTAEANTGELFFGEGSRLTVL.